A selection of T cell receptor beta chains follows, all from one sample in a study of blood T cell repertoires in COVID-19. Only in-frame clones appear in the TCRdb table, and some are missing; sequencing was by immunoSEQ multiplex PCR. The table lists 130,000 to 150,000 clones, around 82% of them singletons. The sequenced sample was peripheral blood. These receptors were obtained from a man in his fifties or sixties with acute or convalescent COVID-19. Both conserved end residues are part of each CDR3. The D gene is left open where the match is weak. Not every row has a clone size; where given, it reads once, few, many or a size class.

CDR3 DNA: TGTGCCAGCACCCGAGATGTAGACAGGACCTTC; CDR3 protein: CASTRDVDRTF; J gene: TRBJ1-2; D gene: NA; V gene: TRBV6-6; clone size: few
CDR3 DNA: TGTGCCAGCAGCTTAGCCGGGGGTAGCGGGAGGAATGAGCAGTTCTTC; CDR3 protein: CASSLAGGSGRNEQFF; J gene: TRBJ2-1; D gene: TRBD2; V gene: TRBV7-6; clone size: few
CDR3 DNA: TGTGCCAGCAGCTTAGCTTCTGGGACAGGGAACACTGAAGCTTTCTTT; CDR3 protein: CASSLASGTGNTEAFF; J gene: TRBJ1-1; D gene: TRBD1; V gene: TRBV7-6; clone size: NA
CDR3 DNA: TGTGCCAGCAGTGCCAGGGGCCAAGACAATGAGCAGTTCTTC; CDR3 protein: CASSARGQDNEQFF; J gene: TRBJ2-1; D gene: NA; V gene: TRBV6-4; clone size: NA
CDR3 DNA: TGTGCCACCAGGGGGACAGGGGGATATGACGAGCAGTACTTC; CDR3 protein: CATRGTGGYDEQYF; J gene: TRBJ2-7; D gene: TRBD1; V gene: TRBV24-1; clone size: once
CDR3 DNA: TGTGCCAGCAGCTTAGAACCCCCCCGACAGGGGTCGAACACTGAAGCTTTCTTT; CDR3 protein: CASSLEPPRQGSNTEAFF; J gene: TRBJ1-1; D gene: TRBD1; V gene: TRBV11-2; clone size: NA
CDR3 DNA: TGCGCCAGCAGTGAGGACACAGGGAGCTCCTACGAGCAGTACTTC; CDR3 protein: CASSEDTGSSYEQYF; J gene: TRBJ2-7; D gene: NA; V gene: TRBV10-2; clone size: NA
CDR3 DNA: TGTGCCAGCAGCCCTCCCACAGGGAGTGGCACAGATACGCAGTATTTT; CDR3 protein: CASSPPTGSGTDTQYF; J gene: TRBJ2-3; D gene: NA; V gene: TRBV7-9; clone size: NA
CDR3 DNA: TGTGCCACCGGGAGGGTAAGCGGGGGATCAATAAACGAGCAGTACTTC; CDR3 protein: CATGRVSGGSINEQYF; J gene: TRBJ2-7; D gene: TRBD2; V gene: TRBV2; clone size: NA
CDR3 DNA: TGTGCCTGGAGTGTGTCTCGGTACGAGCAGTACTTC; CDR3 protein: CAWSVSRYEQYF; J gene: TRBJ2-7; D gene: NA; V gene: TRBV30; clone size: NA